What follows is one T cell receptor (beta chain) and its context. Antigen specificity is unknown. The sample comes from a study of early T cells in non-severe SARS-CoV-2 infection. Study-wide background: From unsorted whole blood, bulk RNA was sequenced, and the chains remained unpaired.

Individual cDNA molecules received unique molecular identifiers. TCRdb processed the 5' RACE reads anew with MiXCR; each CDR3 protein has one entry. The table records around 44,000 distinct CDR3 sequences, around 6.5% of them present only once. Study results and limitations: Private and CD4 specificities were missed by VDJdb matching, which favored anti-spike CD8 responses.

Per the germline V gene, CDR1 is MNHEY and CDR2 is SVGEGT. CDR3 size: 19 residues. The junction had 15 bases not matched to a gene; V was cut back by 4 bases and J by 0 bases. The rearrangement uses TRBV6-2 or TRBV6-3 and TRBJ2-1, with 7 bases fitting TRBD1. The sequence was obtained from an adult who was a healthcare worker with PCR-confirmed SARS-CoV-2 infection or an uninfected control (not recorded which). Here the sequenced sample was whole blood, taken at baseline. The chain's CDR3 is CASSSARGGQNSSYNEQFF. The CDR3 DNA is TGTGCCAGCAGTTCGGCCCGAGGGGGACAGAACAGCTCCTACAATGAGCAGTTCTTC.